Listed here are 8 T cell receptor beta chains from one sample, sequenced in a study of CD8 T cells in ankylosing spondylitis (TCRdb year 2017). The protocol used for the library was 5' RACE. This sample was sequenced with an Illumina HiSeq 2500. Clones were called with MiXCR by TCRdb after fastp trimmed the public reads at Q25, and only in-frame beta chains were retained. Each record represents a unique CDR3 protein, reported with the most common genes and DNA among its rows. For this sample there are about 340,000 distinct CDR3 sequences; about 20% appear just once. In total, the top ten clones hold around 14% of the sample. Sample: blood, either unsorted or a sorted T cell fraction (not recorded which). Receptors were obtained from a male donor with ankylosing spondylitis or in good health (not recorded which).

This clonotype was detected only a few times. The rearrangement links TRBV11-2 to TRBJ2-7; TRBD1 might be the D (6 bases). Looked up from germline, CDR1 is SGHAT and CDR2 is FQNNGV. Between the trimmed V and J ends, which lost 5 bases and 3 bases, there was a span of 17 bases. The CDR3 length is 15 residues. As DNA, the CDR3 is TGTGCCAGCAGCACGTGGACAGCCGCCTTCTACGAGCAGTACTTC. It specifies CASSTWTAAFYEQYF.

This clonotype was counted at least ten times. The rearrangement joins TRBV20-1 to TRBJ2-7, with a possible D match to TRBD2 (5 bases). CDR1 and CDR2 from the germline V gene are DFQATT and SNEGSKA (reference sequence). With 3 bases removed from V and 0 bases from J, the gap between germline ends came to 9 bases. CDR3 length equals 13 residues. DNA of the CDR3: TGCAGTGCTAGGCGGGCGAGCTCCTACGAGCAGTACTTC. Translation: CSARRASSYEQYF.

J is TRBJ2-3 and V is TRBV27, with 10 bases matching TRBD2. V lost 5 bases and J lost 6; bases outside the gene matches: 11. The CDR3 is made up of 16 amino acids. Germline CDR1 is MNHEY and CDR2 is SMNVEV (reference sequence). The CDR3: CASSPMSGGARDTQYF. The CDR3 bases are TGTGCCAGCAGTCCTATGAGCGGGGGGGCACGGGATACGCAGTATTTT.

This chain connects TRBV30 to TRBJ2-2; D may match TRBD1 or TRBD2 (5 bases each). The CDR3 spans 13 residues. V lost 3 bases to trimming and J lost 4 bases, with 9 bases between them. CDR1 is GTSNPN, CDR2 SVGIG, per germline (reference sequence). CDR3 protein: CAWSTGATGELFF. Here the CDR3 DNA reads TGTGCCTGGAGCACCGGGGCCACCGGGGAGCTGTTTTTT.

A few counts support this clonotype. The chain combines TRBV12-3 or TRBV12-4 with TRBJ1-5; D is possibly TRBD1 (5 bases). The CDR3 consists of 16 residues. The V end was cut by 5 bases, the J end by 0 bases, with 14 bases between. The CDR3 coding sequence is TGTGCCAGCAGTCCGCGAGGGGTCGATAGCAATCAGCCCCAGCATTTT. This encodes CASSPRGVDSNQPQHF.

J is TRBJ2-3 and V is TRBV4-2; tentatively, D is TRBD1 or TRBD2 (6 bases each). From germline, CDR1 is LGHNA and CDR2 YNFKEQ. The CDR3 contains 15 residues. V shed 0 bases and J shed 4 bases, with 11 bases lying between them. The CDR3 DNA sequence: TGTGCCAGCAGCCAAGAAAGGGGGGCCCCAGATACGCAGTATTTT. It specifies CASSQERGAPDTQYF.

The gene calls are TRBV12-3 or TRBV12-4 and TRBJ2-6; D is unclear. This CDR3 is 15 amino acids long. Trimming removed 4 bases at V and 9 bases at J, with 16 bases between. The CDR3 DNA follows: TGTGCCAGCAGTTGGTTTTTTGGGGTGCTCAACGTCCTGACTTTC. It encodes CASSWFFGVLNVLTF.

This chain uses TRBV29-1 with TRBJ2-7; 7 nucleotides align to TRBD1. This CDR3 spans 13 amino acids. After removal of 5 bases from V and 4 bases from J, the junction contained 8 bases not matched to a gene. Germline V gene data show CDR1 as SQVTM and CDR2 as ANQGSEA. The CDR3 here is CSVLEGATYEQYF. The CDR3 DNA follows: TGCAGCGTTCTAGAGGGGGCTACGTACGAGCAGTACTTC.